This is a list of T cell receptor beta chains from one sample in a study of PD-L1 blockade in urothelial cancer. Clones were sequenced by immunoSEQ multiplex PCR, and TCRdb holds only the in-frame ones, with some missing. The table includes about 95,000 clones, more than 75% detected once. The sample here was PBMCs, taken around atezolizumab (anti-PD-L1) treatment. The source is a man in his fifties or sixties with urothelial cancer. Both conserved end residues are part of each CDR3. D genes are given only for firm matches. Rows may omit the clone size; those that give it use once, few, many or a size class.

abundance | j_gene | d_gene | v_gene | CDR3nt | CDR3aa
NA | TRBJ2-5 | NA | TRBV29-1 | TGCAGCGTTGCCCCCCGACTCCGGAAGCGGGAGACCCAGTACTTC | CSVAPRLRKRETQYF
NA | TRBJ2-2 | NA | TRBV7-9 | TGTGCCAGCACAGAGCAGGAGAACACCGGGGAGCTGTTTTTT | CASTEQENTGELFF
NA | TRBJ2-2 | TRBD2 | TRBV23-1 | TGCGCCAGCAGACTGGGACTAGCATCCGGGGAGCTGTTTTTT | CASRLGLASGELFF
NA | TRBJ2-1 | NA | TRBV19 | TGTGCCAGTAGTCCCTCTCGCAATGAGCAGTTCTTC | CASSPSRNEQFF
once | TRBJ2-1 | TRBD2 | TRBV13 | TGTGCCAGCAGCTTAGGCCTTCGGGAGGATGAGCAGTTCTTC | CASSLGLREDEQFF
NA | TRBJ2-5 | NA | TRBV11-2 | TGTGCCAGCAGCTCAGGACAGGGAGGGCAAGAGACCCAGTACTTC | CASSSGQGGQETQYF
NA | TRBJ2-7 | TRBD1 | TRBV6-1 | TGTGCCAGCAGTGAAGCCCTCGCTCGACAGGGCTACGAGCAGTACTTC | CASSEALARQGYEQYF
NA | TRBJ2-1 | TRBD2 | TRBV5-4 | TGTGCCAGCAGCCGCGGGACTAGCGGGCTTAGCTCCTACAATGAGCAGTTCTTC | CASSRGTSGLSSYNEQFF
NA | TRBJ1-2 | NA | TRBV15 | TGTGCCACCAGCAGAGAAACAGGTTCTAGTGGCTACACCTTC | CATSRETGSSGYTF
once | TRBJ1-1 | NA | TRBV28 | TGTGCCAGCCAGGGAGGGTTCACTGAAGCTTTCTTT | CASQGGFTEAFF
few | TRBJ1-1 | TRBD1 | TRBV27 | TGTGCCAGCAGTTTAAGGGGACAGGGGCAAGCTTTCTTT | CASSLRGQGQAFF
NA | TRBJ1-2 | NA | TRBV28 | TGTGCCAGCATGGTGTCAGGGCCAAACCTTAACTATGGCTACACCTTC | CASMVSGPNLNYGYTF
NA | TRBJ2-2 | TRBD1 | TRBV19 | TGTGCTAGTACCCGAAAGGACAGGGGGTCCACCGGGGAGCTGTTTTTT | CASTRKDRGSTGELFF
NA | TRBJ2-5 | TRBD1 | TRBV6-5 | TGTGCCAGCAGTACAGGGGTATCGCAAGAGACCCAGTACTTC | CASSTGVSQETQYF
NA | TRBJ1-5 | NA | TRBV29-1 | TGCAGCGCCACGACGGAGGGTCTTGGCCAGCCCCAGCATTTT | CSATTEGLGQPQHF
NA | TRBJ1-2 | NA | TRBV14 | TGTGCCAGCAGCCAAGAAGCGTATGGCTACACCTTC | CASSQEAYGYTF
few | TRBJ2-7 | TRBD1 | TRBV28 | TGTGCCAGCAGCTTGGGACAGGGGCAGGGCGAGCAGTACTTC | CASSLGQGQGEQYF
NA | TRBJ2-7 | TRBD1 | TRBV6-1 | TGTGCCAGCAGTGCGTTACAGGGGGGAAGCTACGAGCAGTACTTC | CASSALQGGSYEQYF
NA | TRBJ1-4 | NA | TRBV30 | TGTGCCTGGTCTCAGGGGTTAACTAATGAAAAACTGTTTTTT | CAWSQGLTNEKLFF
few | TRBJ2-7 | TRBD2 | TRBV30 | TGTGCCTGGAAGGTAGGACTAGCACAGGAGCAGTACTTC | CAWKVGLAQEQYF
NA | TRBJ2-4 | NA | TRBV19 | TGTGCCAGTCGGGATCAGGGGCCTCCTTTGTCTCTAAACATTCAGTACTTC | CASRDQGPPLSLNIQYF
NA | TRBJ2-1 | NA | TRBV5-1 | TGCGCCACTTCCAAGGGGGGGGGCCTGCAGAATGAGCAGTTCTTC | CATSKGGGLQNEQFF
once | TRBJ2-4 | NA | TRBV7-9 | TGTGCCAGCAGCTTAGAAAGGCGGGATAACATTCAGTACTTC | CASSLERRDNIQYF
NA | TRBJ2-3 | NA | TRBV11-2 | TGTGCCAGCAGCCCACCCGGAGATACGCAGTATTTT | CASSPPGDTQYF
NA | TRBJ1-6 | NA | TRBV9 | TGTGCCAGCAGCGGTAGCTCCTATAATTCACCCCTCCACTTT | CASSGSSYNSPLHF
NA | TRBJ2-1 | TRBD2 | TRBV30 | TGTGCCTTTAATAGCGGGAGGGCCTCCAATGAGCAGTTCTTC | CAFNSGRASNEQFF
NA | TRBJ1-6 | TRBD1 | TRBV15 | TGTGCCACCAGCAGAGATCTGGCAGGGGGCAATAATTCACCCCTCCACTTT | CATSRDLAGGNNSPLHF
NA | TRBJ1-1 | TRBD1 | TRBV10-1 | TGCGCCAGCAGTCAGGGGGCAGGAACTGAAGCTTTCTTT | CASSQGAGTEAFF
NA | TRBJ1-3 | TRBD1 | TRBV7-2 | TGTGCCAGCAGCGATACCCCAGGGGGCTCGTACACCATATATTTT | CASSDTPGGSYTIYF